The source of this T cell receptor beta chain is a study of blood T cell repertoires in COVID-19. About the research overall: Researchers got acute and convalescent COVID-19 samples from the United States, Italy and Spain.

Sequenced by immunoSEQ multiplex PCR; TCRdb stores in-frame clones only, minus some. The data contain approximately 230,000 clones, around 86% of them singletons. The source is a man in his thirties or forties who had recovered from COVID-19. Sequenced: peripheral blood.

CDR3 in DNA: TGTGCCAGTTTTGCGTTTAATAAGCCCCAGCATTTT. This codes for CASFAFNKPQHF. This chain links TRBV27 with TRBJ1-5; the D is unclear. Looked up from germline, CDR1 is MNHEY and CDR2 is SMNVEV (reference sequence). Trimming pared 9 bases from V and 8 bases from J, leaving 14 bases between. The CDR3 spans 12 residues.